The present TCR beta chain was sequenced within a study of regulatory T cells in long-lasting Graves disease (dated by TCRdb to the early 2020s). For the study in its entirety: Antithyroid drugs had been taken for less than 3 months by newly diagnosed Graves' disease patients. Patients with persistent Graves' disease were compared with patients with newly diagnosed Graves' disease using TCR sequencing and RNA sequencing of peripheral blood. The study was registered as a clinical trial and conducted in China. A total of around 35 samples underwent TCR sequencing, from about 13 patients with persistent Graves' disease and 20 patients with newly diagnosed Graves' disease.

Overall study outcomes, separate from this receptor: Sequencing and analysis were limited to the TCR beta chain. Patients with persistent disease shared more public clonotypes (about 3,000) than newly diagnosed patients did (966). The authors acknowledged the small sample size as a limitation that may reduce accuracy. Only peripheral blood was studied, because thyroid tissue, the primary lesion, was inaccessible. Compared with newly diagnosed patients, patients with persistent Graves' disease had lower TCR Shannon entropy and fewer highly expanded clones, which suggests clonal expansion.

Library generation was performed with multiplex PCR. The data were produced on an Illumina HiSeq 4000. CDR3 regions were amplified by Arm-PCR with iRepertoire HTBI primers to construct TCR beta libraries. PCR products were gel purified before sequencing. Under the source paper's analysis protocol: Gene usage analysis of CDR3 amino acid clonotypes used the 62 TRBV and around 14 TRBJ segments found across samples. COPE and FqMerger were used to merge the filtered high-quality paired reads into contigs. BLAST was used to align contigs to IMGT TRBV, TRBD and TRBJ reference genes, with CDR3 defined following IMGT. Any clonotype with a frequency above 0.1% was classified as a highly expanded clone. Shannon entropy served as the measure of repertoire diversity, while the Gini coefficient captured V-J evenness. A clonotype was considered public if more than one individual shared it. TCRdb reworked the public reads: Q25 trimming with fastp, MiXCR clone assembly, productive beta chains retained. Rows matching on CDR3 protein sequence are summarized as one entry with the most common DNA and genes. TCRdb assigned the V and J calls; the authors' analysis was not used. The sample profile shows around 450,000 distinct CDR3 sequences; about 15% of them were found once. The leading ten clones occupy approximately 7.8% of the sample.

What the time point label conveys for this sample: newly diagnosed GD, antithyroid drugs for less than 3 months. For both TCR sequencing and RNA sequencing, RNA was extracted from PBMCs using TRIzol. The diagnosis of Graves' disease was made according to American Thyroid Association guidelines. Patients for the study were recruited at an endocrinology department in Xi'an, China. From each patient, about 9.7 milliliters of peripheral blood was collected into an EDTA anticoagulant tube. Ficoll Paque Plus density gradient separation was used to isolate PBMCs, and no further T cell sorting was performed. An Agilent 2100 Bioanalyzer and agarose gel were used to assess RNA quality, and a NanoDrop 2000 was used to measure RNA concentration. This clonotype was counted at least ten times. Its target antigen remains unknown. No clone much larger than this one lies a single base away; base qualities are absent.

The same data also contributed to another study, on T cells in Graves' hyperthyroidism and ophthalmopathy. As that second study puts it: A patient counted as having stable Graves' hyperthyroidism if no progression to ophthalmopathy occurred over 18 months of follow-up. Hyperthyroidism patients were newly diagnosed, with disease duration under 2 months, and aged 18 to 65 years. Exclusion was applied to patients with uncontrolled infections, other autoimmune diseases, pregnancy or lactation. Diagnoses relied on clinical symptoms, serum thyroxine and TRAb, thyroid ultrasound and orbital computed tomography. The first round of RT-PCR for the TCR CDR3 was performed with the HTBI primer set and the Qiagen OneStep RT-PCR kit. Blood samples also contained most of the expanded thyroid clonotypes (frequency above 0.001), which suggests that blood repertoires may reflect thyroid immune responses. In cross-validation, a model built on a 13 V-J signature told ophthalmopathy apart from stable hyperthyroidism with about 90% sensitivity and approximately 84% specificity, and in testing the same model reached 80%/75%. In validation, the model predicted progression to ophthalmopathy a median of roughly six months before onset, with about 64% sensitivity and about 72% specificity. TCR V-J signatures able to tell the groups apart were searched for in a discovery cohort of around 95 patients, of whom 43 had Graves' ophthalmopathy and 57 had stable Graves' hyperthyroidism. Whether ophthalmopathy could be predicted prospectively was tested in an independent validation cohort made up of approximately 19 hyperthyroidism patients plus 17 patients who later progressed to ophthalmopathy. The approximately 90 discovery patients were divided at random into training and test sets in a 7:3 ratio. The study also compared thyroid tissue and blood T-cell repertoires from roughly six Graves' hyperthyroidism patients. Following sampling, methimazole starting at 30 mg daily was given to hyperthyroidism patients, and high-dose intravenous methylprednisolone was given to ophthalmopathy patients. The libraries were constructed in a second round of multiplex PCR and then size-selected and purified. Sequencing of the libraries was done on an Illumina HiSeq2000 using paired-end 100 bp reads. Raw data were processed with SOAPnuke, discarding reads with adapters, uncalled bases, mean Phred below 15, or no exact constant-primer or identifier match. COPE v1.2.5 was used to merge the high-quality paired reads, and each unique nucleotide sequence was defined as a clonotype. MiTCR v1.1 was used to align the clonotypes against IMGT TRBV, TRBD and TRBJ reference segments. The analysis included only V-J combinations with a frequency above 0.0001, which together covered more than 98% of the repertoires. A TCS score was defined as the ratio between F50 (clonal expansion) and ExV (chaos), using BLOSUM62-based TCRdist between CDR3 peptides within each V-J. Welch's t-statistics and random forest reduced around 550 V-J features to 10 to 15, which were used in a naive Bayes classifier (R e1071). Sample size was not statistically predetermined, and investigators were not blinded to group allocation. TCR Vbeta CDR3 sequencing of roughly 140 peripheral blood samples (under 45 ophthalmopathy, over 70 hyperthyroidism and approximately 17 progressor patients) is reported in the paper.

This receptor was obtained from a woman aged 35 to 49 with Graves disease. Donor details come from another sample of the same person, matched by shared clones. Here the sequenced sample was peripheral blood mononuclear cells (PBMCs), taken at new diagnosis, from a patient treated with antithyroid drugs.

The CDR3 region reads CASSSPGGETDTQYF. The nucleotide sequence reads TGTGCCAGCAGCTCCCCTGGCGGGGAGACAGATACGCAGTATTTT. The chain is assembled from TRBV13 and TRBJ2-3, with TRBD2 as a weak D call on 6 bases. V and J lose 4 bases and 3 bases, and a span of 14 bases separates them. The germline V gene (reference sequence) gives CDR1 as PRHDT and CDR2 as FYEKMQ. The CDR3 contains 15 residues, cysteine and phenylalanine counted. Only CDR3 DNA is held: 45 bases, read in frame from base 1.